The rows below give T cell receptor beta chains drawn from one sample of a study of blood T cell repertoires in COVID-19. Clones were read by immunoSEQ multiplex PCR, and TCRdb kept only the in-frame ones, dropping some. Of about 200,000 clones in the sample, 85% to 90% were seen once. Material: peripheral blood. These TCRs come from a woman between 50 and 59 years old with acute or convalescent COVID-19. CDR3s include the opening cysteine and the closing phenylalanine or tryptophan. D genes are given only for firm matches.

TRBJ1-2 . TRBV14 CASSPLGQSYGYTF
TRBJ2-2 . TRBV5-1 CASSPGHPGELFF
TRBJ2-5 TRBD2 TRBV7-8 CASSLGALAEETQYF
TRBJ1-1 . TRBV18 CASSPTGDRRYPTEAFF
TRBJ2-3 . TRBV5-1 CASSLGQATDTQYF
TRBJ2-7 . TRBV6-1 CASSERGGGEQYF
TRBJ2-3 TRBD2 TRBV5-4 CASSPGGRTDTQYF
TRBJ2-7 TRBD2 TRBV7-9 CASSPLAGGRYEQYF
TRBJ2-2 TRBD1 TRBV5-1 CASSSSGTANTGELFF
TRBJ2-6 TRBD1 TRBV18 CASSPSGTGTSGANVLTF
TRBJ1-4 TRBD1 TRBV5-1 CASSLGTGKEKLFF
TRBJ1-1 . TRBV7-2 CASSLLGANTEAFF
TRBJ1-1 TRBD1 TRBV5-1 CASSLTGTGIQVFF
TRBJ2-3 TRBD2 TRBV11-3 CASSSPGLGKTDTQYF
TRBJ1-2 TRBD1 TRBV6-1 CASSETGGYGYTF
TRBJ1-2 TRBD1 TRBV12-3/TRBV12-4 CASSLTGEDGYTF
TRBJ1-2 TRBD1 TRBV5-1 CASLNEGASGGYTF
TRBJ1-1 TRBD1 TRBV18 CASSHRTGELNTEAFF
TRBJ1-6 TRBD1 TRBV25-1 CASSKQGMQNSPLHF
TRBJ2-1 TRBD2 TRBV7-8 CASSRTSGSYNEQFF
TRBJ1-1 TRBD1 TRBV18 CASSPLDRDTEAFF
TRBJ2-7 . TRBV6-1 CASSEGGHSRWEYF
TRBJ2-3 TRBD1 TRBV30 CAWRLTGTSTDTQYF
TRBJ2-3 TRBD1 TRBV4-1 CASSQARQGPTDTQYF
TRBJ1-3 . TRBV30 CAWTKGGFSGNTIYF
TRBJ1-1 TRBD1 TRBV5-6 CASSLWGTGLGTEAFF
TRBJ2-7 . TRBV24-1 CATSDFRGGRREQYF